Below, one T cell receptor beta chain is given with its context. It lacks a known antigen. No base qualities exist here, and no much larger clone lies one base off it. TCRbeta CDR3 regions were amplified from genomic DNA by means of the immunoSEQ Assay, a bias-controlled multiplex PCR. Processing in the source paper ran as follows. Within the assay, amplification of reference gene primers was used to estimate how many nucleated cells each sample contained. To quantify the absolute abundance of each unique TCRbeta CDR3 rearrangement, sequence reads were collapsed and filtered. For each sample, productive Simpson clonality was calculated as the square root of Simpson's diversity index across productive rearrangements. The clones in this table, taken by TCRdb from immuneACCESS, are in-frame only. Not every clone is retained; where verified, under half of the shortfall comes from an unresolved V gene, and the cause of the rest is unknown. V, J and clone size reflect that table, while D and trimming were determined from the DNA. The sample table lists approximately 58,000 clones, approximately 80% of them with a count of one. 40% to 45% of the sample lies in the top ten.

This entry belongs to a study of blood T cell repertoires in COVID-19 (dated by TCRdb to the early 2020s). Turning to the overall study: Samples from collaborators originated in the United States, Italy and Spain and spanned both the acute and convalescent phases of COVID-19. Deeply sampled blood TCRbeta repertoires from subjects exposed to, actively infected with, or recovered from COVID-19 were included in the dataset. The prospective study material was composed of cDNA or gDNA derived from T cells, B-cell-depleted T cells, or PBMCs. The repertoires were made available in a free public database intended to serve as a resource for research on the immune response to SARS-CoV-2. HLA class I and class II types, where available, came from metadata supplied by the sample provider rather than from assay-based typing. The samples were drawn from two sources: the first 160 participants of the ongoing ImmuneRACE study, and 1,200 or so subjects contributed by 6 global collaborators. Sample metadata almost always included a de-identified subject ID, COVID-19 status, age in years and sex. The full study reports these points: How much clinical and demographic metadata was included differed by source and by participant, and the metadata was provided uncurated.

The collaborating institutions used their own protocols to collect whole blood in K2EDTA tubes. For TCRbeta analysis, collaborator samples were shipped as frozen whole blood, as isolated PBMCs, or as DNA extracted from either sample type. The germline V gene (reference sequence) gives CDR1 as LNHDA and CDR2 as SQIVND. Trimming at the junction amounts to 4 bases on V and 2 bases on J, and the germline ends lie 8 bases apart. There are 13 amino acids in the CDR3, from cysteine to phenylalanine inclusive. The read is trimmed to its CDR3 DNA, 39 bases read in frame from base 1. The TCR originated in a man aged 65 to 85 with active or convalescent COVID-19. In this chain, TRBV19 is recombined with TRBJ2-5; the D gene identity is not certain. What was sequenced was peripheral blood. The nucleotide sequence is given as TGTGCCAGTAGTAATTCTAGACAAGAGACCCAGTACTTC. This translates into CASSNSRQETQYF. Reference TRBV19 and TRBJ2-5 proteins supply the regions before and after the CDR3; the full variable domain is: DGGITQSPKYLFRKEGQNVTLSCEQNLNHDAMYWYRQDPGQGLRLIYYSQIVNDFQKGDIAEGYSVSREKKESFPLTVTSAQKNPTAFYLCASSNSRQETQYFGPGTRLLVL.